This T cell receptor (beta chain) was observed in a study of human T cells and chemical hapten exposure. Germline values: CDR1 MDHEN, CDR2 SYDVKM. The CDR3 is 14 amino acids. V dropped 6 bases and J dropped 2 bases, with 14 bases sitting between them. This clonotype came up many times. The antigen is unknown. Using its own MiXCR run on the RACE reads, TCRdb lists one record per CDR3 protein. The sample contains about 90,000 distinct CDR3 sequences, around 8.8% of which appear only once. Time point denoted: pre-sensitization, week 0. Treatment described: therapeutic diphenylcyclopropenone sensitization with weekly scalp DPC. Every donor had alopecia and was 18 to 70 years old; all were suitable for DPC. General study results and limits: TCRs at a frequency above 1 in 1000 stayed unchanged with DPC sensitization.

The sample consisted of whole blood, taken in connection with sensitization to the hapten diphenylcyclopropenone (DPC). This clonotype was obtained from a man aged 35-49 years with alopecia areata. Some clones in this sample may be carry-over from other donors' samples. The chain links TRBV28 to TRBJ2-7; tentatively, D is TRBD1 or TRBD2 (5 bases each). CDR3 protein: CASSPGTYPYEQYF. The CDR3 nucleotides read TGTGCCAGCAGCCCCGGGACGTACCCCTACGAGCAGTACTTC.